A single sample is the source of the 27 T cell receptor beta chains below, sequenced in a study of human T cells and chemical hapten exposure. The sample's time point: patch test 1, 2 weeks after DPC sensitization. The treatment: therapeutic diphenylcyclopropenone sensitization with weekly scalp DPC. TCRdb recomputed calls from the RACE reads with MiXCR, one row per CDR3 protein. The sample lists about 380,000 distinct CDR3 sequences; roughly 4.8% were seen once. The specimen was whole blood, collected in connection with sensitization to the hapten diphenylcyclopropenone (DPC). These receptors were collected from a woman between 45 and 60 years old with alopecia areata. Some clones in this sample may be carry-over from other donors' samples.

This clonotype was detected many times. An end of the junction does not agree with germline; a read error may underlie this. The chain employs TRBV10-3 and TRBJ2-7; D uncertain. CDR3 length equals 12 residues. CDR1 and CDR2 (germline): ENHRY, SYGVKD. This chain's CDR3 is CAISESSDEQYF. In nucleotides, the CDR3 is TGTGCCATCAGTGAGTCCTCCGACGAGCAGTACTTC.

In this sample, this clonotype turned up many times. This chain uses TRBV3-1 with TRBJ1-1; 7 nucleotides agree with TRBD1. The trim removed 1 base at V and 0 bases at J, leaving 11 bases unmatched. This CDR3 comprises 18 residues. In germline, CDR1 is LGHDT, CDR2 YNNKEL (reference sequence). The CDR3 protein is CASSQVVRTGLMNTEAFF. CDR3 DNA sequence: TGTGCCAGCAGCCAAGTGGTCCGGACAGGACTTATGAACACTGAAGCTTTCTTT.

This clonotype was picked up many times. The genes are TRBV4-1 and TRBJ2-1, with TRBD2 matching over 15 bases. V was clipped by 3 bases and J by 4 bases; unmatched bases: 7. The CDR3 sequence is 18 residues long. Germline CDR1 MGHRA, CDR2 YSYEKL. CDR3 amino acids: CASSHIGLAGGQYNEQFF. For the CDR3, the DNA is TGCGCCAGCAGCCACATAGGACTAGCGGGGGGGCAGTACAATGAGCAGTTCTTC.

This clonotype was recorded at least ten times. The rearrangement links TRBV7-3 to TRBJ1-1; 8 positions match TRBD1. The CDR3 is 16 amino acids. Unmatched junction bases numbered 14, after V lost 5 bases and J lost 6 bases. Germline CDR1 is SGHTA and CDR2 is FQGTGA. CDR3 in amino acids: CASSPAGGGLLAEAFF. In nucleotides, the CDR3 is TGTGCCAGCAGCCCAGCAGGGGGCGGGTTATTGGCTGAAGCTTTCTTT.

This clonotype has more than one count but fewer than ten. This chain uses TRBV5-5 with TRBJ1-4, with a tentative D call TRBD1 (6 bases). The CDR3 is 14 amino acids. V lost 0 bases to trimming and J lost 7 bases, with 10 bases between them. Germline values: CDR1 SGHKS, CDR2 YYEKEE (reference sequence). The CDR3 sequence is CASSLDRVREKLFF. CDR3 in DNA: TGTGCCAGCAGCTTGGACAGGGTTCGTGAAAAACTGTTTTTT.

The sample holds many counts of this clonotype. The chain uses TRBV6-4 and TRBJ2-1; D tentatively fits TRBD1 or TRBD2 (5 bases each). Between the trimmed V and J ends, which lost 10 bases and 2 bases, there was a span of 12 bases. CDR3 length equals 13 residues. Germline lookup yields CDR1 MRHNA and CDR2 SNTAGT. CDR3 residues: CATRDGTYNEQFF. The CDR3, as DNA: TGTGCCACCCGGGACGGGACCTACAATGAGCAGTTCTTC.

This chain joins TRBV13 and TRBJ2-1; the match to TRBD2 covers 7 bases. The CDR3 has 16 amino acids. J gave up 4 bases and V 1 base, and 7 bases lay outside the gene matches. The germline V gene encodes CDR1 PRHDT and CDR2 FYEKMQ (reference sequence). DNA of the CDR3: TGTGCCAGCAGCTTAGAAGGCGGGGGATTGTACAATGAGCAGTTCTTC. This encodes CASSLEGGGLYNEQFF.

This clonotype was detected a few times. V and J are TRBV6-5 and TRBJ2-3; perhaps TRBD2 as D (6 bases). CDR3 size: 16 residues. The V and J ends lost 5 bases and 2 bases respectively, with 17 bases between them. Looked up from germline, CDR1 is MNHEY and CDR2 is SVGAGI. The CDR3 sequence is CASSPGVKRITDTQYF. In nucleotides, the CDR3 is TGTGCCAGCAGTCCGGGGGTTAAGCGGATCACAGATACGCAGTATTTT.

This clonotype has more than one count but fewer than ten. J is TRBJ1-1 and V is TRBV6-6; D perhaps matches TRBD1 (5 bases). The V gene's germline CDR1 is MNHNY and CDR2 SVGAGI (reference sequence). Trimming cost V 10 bases and J 6 bases, with 24 bases left between them. The CDR3 sequence is 15 residues long. CDR3 in amino acids: CAKEGQPHVLSEAFF. The CDR3 nucleotides read TGTGCCAAAGAGGGGCAGCCTCATGTTCTATCTGAAGCTTTCTTT.

In its sample, this clonotype was seen many times. The chain joins TRBV20-1 to TRBJ2-3; possibly TRBD2 for D (6 bases). Per the germline V gene, CDR1 is DFQATT and CDR2 is SNEGSKA (reference sequence). The CDR3 sequence is 13 residues long. Trimming removed 3 bases at V and 5 bases at J, with 12 bases between. CDR3 amino acids: CSASRLERDTQYF. In nucleotides, the CDR3 is TGCAGTGCTAGCCGACTAGAACGAGATACGCAGTATTTT.

This clonotype was counted between two and nine times. The J gene is TRBJ2-7, the V gene TRBV11-2; D perhaps matches TRBD2 (6 bases). The germline V gene has CDR1 SGHAT and CDR2 FQNNGV. The CDR3 extends over 16 amino acids. Trimming took 2 bases from V and 6 from J, leaving 20 bases between them. CDR3 amino acids: CASSLRQAGTLGEQYF. The CDR3 bases are TGTGCCAGCAGCTTAAGGCAAGCGGGTACCCTCGGCGAGCAGTACTTC.

This clonotype has a count of ten or more. The V gene is TRBV20-1, the J gene TRBJ2-3; tentative D call: TRBD1 (6 bases). V was clipped by 6 bases and J by 14 bases, with 15 bases between them. The CDR3 runs 10 residues. From germline, CDR1 is DFQATT and CDR2 SNEGSKA (reference sequence). As DNA, the CDR3 is TGCAGTGCAATACGGGACATCCTGTATTTT. This encodes CSAIRDILYF.

This clonotype appeared many times. The chain has TRBV11-3 and TRBJ2-1; no reliable D call. This CDR3 has 13 amino acids. Between the trimmed V and J ends, which lost 0 bases and 9 bases, there was a span of 9 bases. Germline CDR1 and CDR2: SGHNT and YENEEA. Here the CDR3 DNA reads TGTGCCAGCAGCTTAGACCTTAGGGCTGAGCAGTTCTTC. It codes for CASSLDLRAEQFF.

In its sample, this clonotype was seen many times. The V call is TRBV24-1, the J call TRBJ2-1; D gene unclear. This CDR3 spans 15 amino acids. Trimming cost V 4 bases and J 8 bases, with 17 bases left between them. Germline loops: CDR1 KGHDR, CDR2 SFDVKD. The CDR3 spells CATSESRRAVYEQFF. The CDR3 DNA sequence: TGTGCCACCAGTGAATCTAGGAGAGCAGTTTATGAGCAGTTCTTC.

This clonotype was counted a few times. V is TRBV11-2 and J is TRBJ2-7, with TRBD1 identical over 9 bases. The CDR3 has 17 residues. Germline CDR1 is SGHAT and CDR2 is FQNNGV. J lost 2 bases, V lost 2 bases, and 10 bases had no gene match. The CDR3 bases are TGTGCCAGCAGCTTAAATCGGGACAGGGATTTTCCCTACGAGCAGTACTTC. This sequence encodes CASSLNRDRDFPYEQYF.

The sample holds many counts of this clonotype. The chain uses TRBV12-3 or TRBV12-4 and TRBJ1-5; D is undetermined. Trimming took off 5 bases at V and 5 bases at J, with 10 bases between the two ends. The CDR3 runs to 13 residues. CDR3 DNA: TGTGCCAGCAGTCAAACGGAGGATCAGCCCCAGCATTTT. The encoded protein is CASSQTEDQPQHF.

This clonotype was seen more than once but under ten times. The chain links TRBV3-1 to TRBJ2-1, with TRBD2 matching over 12 bases. CDR1 and CDR2 (germline): LGHDT, YNNKEL (reference sequence). V was pared by 1 base and J by 10 bases, with 2 bases of the junction left unmatched. The CDR3 contains 14 residues. CDR3 sequence: CASSQGLAGVEQFF. The CDR3 nucleotides read TGTGCCAGCAGCCAAGGACTAGCGGGGGTCGAGCAGTTCTTC.

Many counts were recorded for this clonotype. This chain uses TRBV5-6 with TRBJ2-3; perhaps TRBD1 as D (5 bases). Germline V gives CDR1 SGHDT, CDR2 YYEEEE. The CDR3 has 12 residues. V lost 7 bases and J lost 8, with 14 bases in between. This chain's CDR3 is CASRASGATQYF. CDR3 nucleotides: TGTGCCAGCCGCGCCTCTGGGGCTACGCAGTATTTT.

This rearrangement joins TRBV29-1 to TRBJ2-7, with 7 positions matching TRBD2. The trim removed 4 bases at V and 0 bases at J, leaving 3 bases unmatched. The germline CDR1 and CDR2 sequences are SQVTM and ANQGSEA. The CDR3 is made up of 13 amino acids. The CDR3 nucleotides are TGCAGCGTTGCCGGGAGGTACTCCTACGAGCAGTACTTC. This codes for CSVAGRYSYEQYF.

This clonotype was observed a handful of times. The rearrangement uses TRBV3-1 and TRBJ2-5, with 11 bases that match TRBD2. Germline CDR1 is LGHDT and CDR2 is YNNKEL (reference sequence). Losses at the gene ends were 5 bases for V and 12 bases for J; bases not matched to a gene: 2. CDR3 length: 11 amino acids. The CDR3 is CASSSGLAEYF. For the CDR3, the DNA is TGTGCCAGCAGCTCGGGACTAGCGGAGTACTTC.

This clonotype has more than one count but fewer than ten. This chain's CDR3 is CASSQASNTGELFF. The DNA of the CDR3 is TGTGCCAGCAGCCAAGCTAGCAACACCGGGGAGCTGTTTTTT. The gene calls are TRBV4-2 and TRBJ2-2; TRBD2 might be the D (5 bases). The CDR3 loop spans 14 amino acids. The germline gives CDR1 LGHNA, CDR2 YNFKEQ. Trimming stripped 1 base from V and 2 bases from J, with 5 bases between.

This clonotype was seen repeatedly, ten times or more. The genes are TRBV7-2 and TRBJ2-1; 8 nucleotides agree with TRBD2. Trimming cost V 5 bases and J 0 bases; bases outside gene matches: 9. The CDR3 runs to 17 residues. Germline-derived CDR1 and CDR2 are SGHTA and FQGNSA. The CDR3 loop is CASSPFQRGSSYNEQFF. The CDR3 coding sequence is TGTGCCAGCAGCCCATTCCAGCGGGGGAGCTCCTACAATGAGCAGTTCTTC.

This clonotype was counted many times. This chain links TRBV7-2 with TRBJ2-3; the D call may be TRBD1 or TRBD2 (5 bases each). The germline gives CDR1 SGHTA, CDR2 FQGNSA. Trimming took off 1 base at V and 3 bases at J, with 14 bases between the two ends. The length of the CDR3 is 16 residues. The CDR3 DNA reads TGTGCCAGCAGCTTAGGCGGGCCAGGGAATACAGATACGCAGTATTTT. As protein: CASSLGGPGNTDTQYF.

This clonotype came up many times. The V and J genes are TRBV20-1 and TRBJ1-6; D remains unclear. The germline V gene encodes CDR1 DFQATT and CDR2 SNEGSKA (reference sequence). This CDR3 comprises 11 residues. Trimming shortened V by 5 bases and J by 7 bases, and 6 bases separated the two germline ends. The CDR3 nucleotides are TGCAGTGCTTCGAACAATTCACCCCTCCACTTT. Translating gives CSASNNSPLHF.

In this sample, this clonotype turned up a few times. This chain connects TRBV28 to TRBJ2-1; 8 nucleotides align to TRBD1. CDR3 size: 12 residues. The V and J ends lost 5 bases and 9 bases, in that order; junction bases with no gene match: 3. Germline lookup yields CDR1 MDHEN and CDR2 SYDVKM. The CDR3, as DNA: TGTGCCAGCAGTACAACAGGGGGTGAGCAGTTCTTC. Translating it yields CASSTTGGEQFF.

This clonotype has ten or more counts. This chain connects TRBV12-3 or TRBV12-4 to TRBJ2-5, with 8 bases lining up with TRBD2. V shed 5 bases and J 4 bases; nucleotides not matched to a gene: 3. This CDR3 is 13 amino acids long. The CDR3: CASSPTSVETQYF. The CDR3 DNA follows: TGTGCCAGCAGTCCGACTAGCGTAGAGACCCAGTACTTC.

In DNA, the CDR3 is TGTGCCAGCAGCTACGACAGGGTGAACACCGGGGAGCTGTTTTTT. Translation gives CASSYDRVNTGELFF. J is TRBJ2-2 and V is TRBV11-2, with 7 positions matching TRBD1. The germline V gene encodes CDR1 SGHAT and CDR2 FQNNGV. V shed 4 bases and J 1 base; nucleotides not matched to a gene: 3. The CDR3 extends over 15 amino acids.